Following are 3 T cell receptor beta chains from one sample sequenced in a study of T-cell reconstitution after alpha-beta-depleted transplantation in children. Unique molecular identifiers were used in preparing the TCRbeta library. Each CDR3 protein is one row after TCRdb ran MiXCR on the PCR reads. The repertoire consists of some 290,000 distinct CDR3 sequences, with 9.5% to 10% occurring once and the leading ten covering roughly a tenth. The sample was PBMCs from the stem cell graft donor, taken from the stem cell graft. These receptors were obtained from a human donor who donated a stem cell graft to a child with SCID.

This sequence joins TRBV20-1 and TRBJ2-3; D may be TRBD1 (6 bases). Germline V gene lookup returns CDR1 DFQATT and CDR2 SNEGSKA (reference sequence). V was shortened by 5 bases and J by 0 bases, with 12 bases between the two germline ends. The CDR3 contains 14 residues. In nucleotides, the CDR3 is TGCAGTGCTCATGGACAGCCGAGCACAGATACGCAGTATTTT. Protein: CSAHGQPSTDTQYF.

This clonotype was seen at least ten times. The chain links TRBV6-1 to TRBJ2-3, with unresolved D. The CDR3 is made up of 14 amino acids. Deletions cut 6 bases from V and 8 bases from J, with 18 bases between. The germline CDR1 and CDR2 sequences are MNHNS and SASEGT. The CDR3 DNA reads as TGTGCCAGCAGCCCCGGTACAGCCACCTTTACGCAGTATTTT. Amino acids: CASSPGTATFTQYF.

This chain connects TRBV29-1 to TRBJ2-1; weak D call: TRBD1 (5 bases). Germline CDR1 reads SQVTM; CDR2 reads ANQGSEA. This CDR3 comprises 13 residues. Trimming removed 5 bases at V and 6 bases at J, with 14 bases between. The CDR3 DNA reads as TGCAGCGTTACCGACAGACCAATCAATGAGCAGTTCTTC. Residues: CSVTDRPINEQFF.